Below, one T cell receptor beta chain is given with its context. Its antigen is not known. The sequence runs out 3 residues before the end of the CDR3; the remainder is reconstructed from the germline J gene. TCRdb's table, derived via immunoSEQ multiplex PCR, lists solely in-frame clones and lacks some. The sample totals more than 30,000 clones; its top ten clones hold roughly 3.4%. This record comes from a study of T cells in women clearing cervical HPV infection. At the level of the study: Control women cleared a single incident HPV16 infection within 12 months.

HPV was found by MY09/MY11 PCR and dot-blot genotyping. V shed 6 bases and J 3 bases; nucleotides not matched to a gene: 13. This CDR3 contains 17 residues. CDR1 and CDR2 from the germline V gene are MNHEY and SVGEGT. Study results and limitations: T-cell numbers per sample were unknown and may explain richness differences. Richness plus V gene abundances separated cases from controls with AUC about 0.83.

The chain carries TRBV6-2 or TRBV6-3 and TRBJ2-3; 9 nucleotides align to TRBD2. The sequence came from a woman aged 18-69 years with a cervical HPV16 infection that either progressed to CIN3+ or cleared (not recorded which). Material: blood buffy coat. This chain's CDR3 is CASRDTFAGGGTDTQYF. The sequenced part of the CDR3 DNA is TGTGCCAGCAGAGATACCTTCGCGGGAGGGGGTACAGATACG.